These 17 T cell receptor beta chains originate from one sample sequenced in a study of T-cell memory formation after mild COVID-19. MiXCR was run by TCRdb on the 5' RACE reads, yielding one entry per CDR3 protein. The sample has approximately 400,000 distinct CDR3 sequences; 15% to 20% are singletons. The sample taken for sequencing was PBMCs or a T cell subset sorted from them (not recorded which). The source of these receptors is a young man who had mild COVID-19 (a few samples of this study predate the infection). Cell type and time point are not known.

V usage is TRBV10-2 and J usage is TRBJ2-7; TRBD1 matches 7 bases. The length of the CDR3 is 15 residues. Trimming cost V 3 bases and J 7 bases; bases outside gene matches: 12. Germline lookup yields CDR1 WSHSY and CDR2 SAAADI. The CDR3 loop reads CASSDTQGDYSEQYF. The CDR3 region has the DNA TGCGCCAGCAGTGATACCCAGGGGGATTATTCGGAGCAGTACTTC.

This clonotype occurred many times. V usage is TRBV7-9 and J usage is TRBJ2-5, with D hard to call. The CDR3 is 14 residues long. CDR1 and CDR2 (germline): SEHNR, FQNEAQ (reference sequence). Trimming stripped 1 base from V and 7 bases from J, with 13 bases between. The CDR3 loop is CASSLGLSYGTQYF. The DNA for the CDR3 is TGTGCCAGCAGCTTAGGACTTTCCTACGGGACCCAGTACTTC.

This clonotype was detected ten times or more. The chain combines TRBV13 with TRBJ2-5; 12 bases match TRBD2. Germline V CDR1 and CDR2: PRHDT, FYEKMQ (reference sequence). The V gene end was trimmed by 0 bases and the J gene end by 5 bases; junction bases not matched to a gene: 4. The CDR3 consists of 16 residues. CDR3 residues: CASSLGLAGGLETQYF. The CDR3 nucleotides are TGTGCCAGCAGCTTAGGCCTAGCGGGGGGGCTCGAGACCCAGTACTTC.

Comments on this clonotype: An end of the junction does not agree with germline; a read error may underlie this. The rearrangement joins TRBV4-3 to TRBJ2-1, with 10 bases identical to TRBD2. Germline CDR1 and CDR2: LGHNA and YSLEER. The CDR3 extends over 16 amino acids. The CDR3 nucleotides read TGCGCCAGCAGCCAAGAGGCCAGCGGGGGGGCAAATGAGCAGTTATTC. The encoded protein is CASSQEASGGANEQLF.

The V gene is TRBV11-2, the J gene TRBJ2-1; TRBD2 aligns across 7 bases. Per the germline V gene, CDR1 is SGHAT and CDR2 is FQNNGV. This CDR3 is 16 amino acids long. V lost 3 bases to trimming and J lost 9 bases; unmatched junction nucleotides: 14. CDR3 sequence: CASSLAGVGSRGEQFF. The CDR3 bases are TGTGCCAGCAGCTTGGCGGGGGTCGGTTCCCGAGGTGAGCAGTTCTTC.

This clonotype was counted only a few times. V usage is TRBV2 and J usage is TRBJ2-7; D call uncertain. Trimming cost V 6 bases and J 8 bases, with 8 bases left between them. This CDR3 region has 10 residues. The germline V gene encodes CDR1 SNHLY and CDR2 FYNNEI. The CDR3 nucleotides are TGTGCCAGCAGCCCATTAAAGCAGTACTTC. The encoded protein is CASSPLKQYF.

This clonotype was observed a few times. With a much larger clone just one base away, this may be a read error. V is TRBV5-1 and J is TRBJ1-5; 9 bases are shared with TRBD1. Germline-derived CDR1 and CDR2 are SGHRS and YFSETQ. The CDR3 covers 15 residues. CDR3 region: CDSSFGDRANQPQHF. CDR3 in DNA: TGCGACAGCAGCTTCGGGGACAGGGCAAATCAGCCCCAGCATTTT.

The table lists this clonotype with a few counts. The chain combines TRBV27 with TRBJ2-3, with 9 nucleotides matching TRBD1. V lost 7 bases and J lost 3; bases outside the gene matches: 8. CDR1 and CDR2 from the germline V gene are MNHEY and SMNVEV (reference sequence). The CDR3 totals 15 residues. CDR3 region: CASTHTGTGTDTQYF. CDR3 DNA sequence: TGTGCCAGCACCCACACCGGGACAGGGACAGATACGCAGTATTTT.

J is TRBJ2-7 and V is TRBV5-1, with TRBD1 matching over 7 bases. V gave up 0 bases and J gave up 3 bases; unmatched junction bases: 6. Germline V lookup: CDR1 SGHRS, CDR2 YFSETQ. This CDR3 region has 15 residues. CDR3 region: CASSLAVTGFYEQYF. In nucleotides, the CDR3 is TGCGCCAGCAGCTTGGCAGTGACAGGGTTCTACGAGCAGTACTTC.

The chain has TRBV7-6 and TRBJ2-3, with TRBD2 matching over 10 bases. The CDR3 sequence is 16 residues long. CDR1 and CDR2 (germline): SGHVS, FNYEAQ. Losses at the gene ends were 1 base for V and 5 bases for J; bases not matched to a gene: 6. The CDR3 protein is CASSLGVAGGLDTQYF. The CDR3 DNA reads TGTGCCAGCAGCTTAGGGGTAGCGGGGGGCCTAGATACGCAGTATTTT.

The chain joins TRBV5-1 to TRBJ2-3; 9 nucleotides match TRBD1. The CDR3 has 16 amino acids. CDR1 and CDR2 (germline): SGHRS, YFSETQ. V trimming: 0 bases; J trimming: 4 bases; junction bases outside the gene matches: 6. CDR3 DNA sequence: TGCGCCAGCAGCTTGGTACAGGGGGCTGGCTCAGATACGCAGTATTTT. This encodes CASSLVQGAGSDTQYF. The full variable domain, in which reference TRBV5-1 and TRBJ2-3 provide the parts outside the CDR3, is KAGVTQTPRYLIKTRGQQVTLSCSPISGHRSVSWYQQTPGQGLQFLFEYFSETQRNKGNFPGRFSGRQFSNSRSEMNVSTLELGDSALYLCASSLVQGAGSDTQYFGPGTRLTVL.

CDR3 protein: CASSRGDRYSGNTIYF. CDR3 DNA: TGCGCCAGCAGCCGAGGGGACAGATACTCTGGAAACACCATATATTTT. This chain links TRBV5-1 with TRBJ1-3; 7 nucleotides match TRBD1. V shed 4 bases, J shed 0 bases, and the junction held 7 bases outside the gene matches. There are 16 residues in the CDR3. Germline assignment: CDR1 SGHRS and CDR2 YFSETQ.

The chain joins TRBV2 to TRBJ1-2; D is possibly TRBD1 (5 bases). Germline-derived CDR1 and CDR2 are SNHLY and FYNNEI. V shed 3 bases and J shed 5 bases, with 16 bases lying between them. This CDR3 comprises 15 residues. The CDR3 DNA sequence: TGTGCCAGCAGTGATTCGGCCGGCGGGGCTTATGGCTACACCTTC. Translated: CASSDSAGGAYGYTF. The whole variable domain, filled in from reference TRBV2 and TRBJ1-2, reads EPEVTQTPSHQVTQMGQEVILRCVPISNHLYFYWYRQILGQKVEFLVSFYNNEISEKSEIFDDQFSVERPDGSNFTLKIRSTKLEDSAMYFCASSDSAGGAYGYTFGSGTRLTVV.

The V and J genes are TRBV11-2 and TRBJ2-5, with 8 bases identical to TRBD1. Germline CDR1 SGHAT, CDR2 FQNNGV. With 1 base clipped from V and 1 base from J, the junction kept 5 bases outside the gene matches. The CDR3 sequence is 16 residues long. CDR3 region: CASSLGNRGFQETQYF. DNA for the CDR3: TGTGCCAGCAGCTTAGGGAACAGGGGGTTCCAAGAGACCCAGTACTTC.

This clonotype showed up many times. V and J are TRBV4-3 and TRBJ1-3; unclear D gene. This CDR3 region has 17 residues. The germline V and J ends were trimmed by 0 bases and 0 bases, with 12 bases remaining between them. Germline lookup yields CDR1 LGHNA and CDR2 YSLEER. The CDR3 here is CASSQEPPGNSGNTIYF. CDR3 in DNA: TGCGCCAGCAGCCAAGAACCCCCCGGGAACTCTGGAAACACCATATATTTT.

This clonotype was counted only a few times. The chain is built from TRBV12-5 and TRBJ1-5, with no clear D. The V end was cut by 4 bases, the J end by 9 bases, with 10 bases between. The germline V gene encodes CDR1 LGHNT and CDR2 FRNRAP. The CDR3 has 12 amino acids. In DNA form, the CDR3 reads TGTGCTAGTGGTTCCCTTATTACGCCCCAGCATTTT. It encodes CASGSLITPQHF.

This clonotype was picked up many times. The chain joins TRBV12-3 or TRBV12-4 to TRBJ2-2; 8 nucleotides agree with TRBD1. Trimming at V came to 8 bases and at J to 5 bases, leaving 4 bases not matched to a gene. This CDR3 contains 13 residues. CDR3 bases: TGTGCCAGCCAGGGGGCGCGTACCGGGGAGCTGTTTTTT. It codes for CASQGARTGELFF.